These T cell receptor beta chains were read from a single sample in a study of neoadjuvant nivolumab and ipilimumab in lung cancer. Clones were sequenced by immunoSEQ multiplex PCR, and TCRdb holds only the in-frame ones, with some missing. This table has roughly 34,000 clones, more than 85% appearing once. The source material was peripheral blood, sampled after neoadjuvant nivolumab, alone or with ipilimumab, at or shortly before surgery. These TCRs come from an adult with non-small cell lung cancer. Both conserved end residues are part of each CDR3. D genes are given only for firm matches. Expanded clones get a size class; other rows say once, few or many, or leave the size out.

D | J | size | V | CDR3 | DNA
NA | TRBJ1-5 | NA | TRBV7-8 | CASSLTGINQPQHF | TGTGCCAGCAGCTTAACAGGGATTAATCAGCCCCAGCATTTT
NA | TRBJ2-7 | NA | TRBV2 | CASSVVASTYEQYF | TGTGCCAGCAGTGTGGTGGCCTCCACCTACGAGCAGTACTTC
TRBD1 | TRBJ2-1 | NA | TRBV5-5 | CASTQGQGAYYNEQFF | TGTGCCAGCACCCAAGGGCAGGGGGCGTACTACAATGAGCAGTTCTTC
TRBD2 | TRBJ2-3 | NA | TRBV2 | CASSGTSGAYTDTQYF | TGTGCCAGCAGTGGGACTAGCGGAGCCTACACAGATACGCAGTATTTT
TRBD2 | TRBJ2-2 | few | TRBV9 | CASSGLAMDGELFF | TGTGCCAGCAGCGGACTAGCCATGGACGGGGAGCTGTTTTTT
NA | TRBJ2-3 | NA | TRBV9 | CASSVGSRDTQYF | TGTGCCAGCAGCGTAGGGTCCCGCGATACGCAGTATTTT
NA | TRBJ1-5 | few | TRBV28 | CASSSSQGTEGQPQHF | TGTGCCAGCAGTTCAAGCCAGGGGACCGAGGGTCAGCCCCAGCATTTT
NA | TRBJ2-1 | NA | TRBV5-4 | CASSPGPDNEQFF | TGTGCCAGCAGCCCCGGCCCTGACAATGAGCAGTTCTTC
NA | TRBJ2-7 | NA | TRBV5-6 | CASSLGPRSIYEQYF | TGTGCCAGCAGCTTGGGCCCTCGATCCATCTACGAGCAGTACTTC
TRBD2 | TRBJ2-7 | few | TRBV7-6 | CASSWSGSGEQYF | TGTGCCAGCAGCTGGAGCGGGAGTGGAGAGCAGTACTTC
NA | TRBJ1-1 | NA | TRBV7-9 | CASRVKDTEAFF | TGTGCCAGCAGGGTTAAGGACACTGAAGCTTTCTTT
NA | TRBJ1-2 | NA | TRBV11-3 | CASSFSGSYGGDYGYTF | TGTGCCAGCAGCTTCAGCGGGTCATATGGCGGCGACTATGGCTACACCTTC
NA | TRBJ1-1 | once | TRBV29-1 | CSAGSVNTEAFF | TGCAGCGCCGGAAGTGTGAACACTGAAGCTTTCTTT
NA | TRBJ2-2 | NA | TRBV7-9 | CASSLLGEGTGELFF | TGTGCCAGCAGCTTATTAGGGGAAGGCACCGGGGAGCTGTTTTTT
TRBD2 | TRBJ2-7 | NA | TRBV5-4 | CASSSNLAGSEEQYF | TGTGCCAGCAGCTCGAACCTAGCGGGATCAGAGGAGCAGTACTTC
TRBD2 | TRBJ2-3 | NA | TRBV5-1 | CASSLRSSGFRDTQYF | TGCGCCAGCAGCTTGAGGTCTAGCGGATTTCGAGATACGCAGTATTTT
NA | TRBJ1-1 | NA | TRBV7-3 | CASSLAGQQHGAFF | TGTGCCAGCAGCTTAGCAGGGCAGCAACATGGGGCTTTCTTT
NA | TRBJ2-2 | NA | TRBV19 | CASSISGELFF | TGTGCCAGTAGTATTTCCGGGGAGCTGTTTTTT